A single sample is the source of the 19 T cell receptor beta chains below, sequenced in a study of cytomegalovirus exposure and HLA in healthy donors. Primers: 60 Vbeta forward and 13 Jbeta reverse. Clones were read by immunoSEQ multiplex PCR, and TCRdb kept only the in-frame ones, dropping some. The top ten clones hold roughly 3.9% of a sample with about 94,000 clones, 50% to 75% of them seen once. Specimen: PBMCs. The receptors originated from a man aged 25 to 40 in good health and CMV-seronegative.

This chain connects TRBV7-2 to TRBJ1-5; TRBD1 agrees at 8 bases. CDR1 and CDR2 from the germline V gene are SGHTA and FQGNSA. Trimming took 5 bases from V and 7 from J; bases not matched to a gene: 7. CDR3 length: 14 amino acids. CDR3 DNA: TGTGCCAGCAGCGCCCCCGGGACAGGCCAGCCCCAGCATTTT. The encoded protein is CASSAPGTGQPQHF.

The DNA for the CDR3 is TGTGCCAGCAGTGCTAGCGGGAGTACAGATACGCAGTATTTT. Its translation is CASSASGSTDTQYF. The V call is TRBV4-2, the J call TRBJ2-3, with 10 bases aligning to TRBD2. There are 14 residues in the CDR3. V shed 6 bases and J 3 bases; nucleotides not matched to a gene: 3. CDR1 is LGHNA, CDR2 YNFKEQ, per germline.

V is TRBV5-4 and J is TRBJ2-3, with D perhaps TRBD2 (7 bases). Per the germline V gene, CDR1 is SGHNT and CDR2 is YYREEE (reference sequence). CDR3 size: 17 residues. The V and J ends lost 3 bases and 3 bases respectively, with 20 bases between them. CDR3 nucleotides: TGTGCCAGCAGCTCACCTGTCGGGGGGCCAGGGACAGATACGCAGTATTTT. Protein sequence: CASSSPVGGPGTDTQYF.

This chain connects TRBV5-1 to TRBJ2-5; D is perhaps TRBD2 (5 bases). Germline CDR1 and CDR2: SGHRS and YFSETQ. The CDR3 extends over 14 amino acids. Trimming removed 4 bases from V and 5 bases from J, with 15 bases in between. CDR3: CASSPQTREETQYF. The CDR3 coding sequence is TGCGCCAGCAGCCCCCAGACAAGGGAGGAGACCCAGTACTTC.

The table lists this clone with a few counts. The chain links TRBV19 to TRBJ1-1, with D maybe TRBD1 (5 bases). Germline V gives CDR1 LNHDA, CDR2 SQIVND (reference sequence). The V and J ends lost 5 bases and 2 bases respectively, with 9 bases between them. The CDR3 sequence is 13 residues long. The CDR3 coding sequence is TGTGCCAGTAGTCCGACAGCTAACACTGAAGCTTTCTTT. Translation gives CASSPTANTEAFF. The full variable domain, completed using reference TRBV19 and TRBJ1-1, is DGGITQSPKYLFRKEGQNVTLSCEQNLNHDAMYWYRQDPGQGLRLIYYSQIVNDFQKGDIAEGYSVSREKKESFPLTVTSAQKNPTAFYLCASSPTANTEAFFGQGTRLTVV.

The V call is TRBV30, the J call TRBJ2-2; TRBD2 matches 14 bases. The CDR3 has 19 residues. The ends lost 4 bases at V and 4 bases at J; junction bases unmatched: 14. Looked up from germline, CDR1 is GTSNPN and CDR2 is SVGIG (reference sequence). CDR3 in amino acids: CAWTPPATSGRALTGELFF. The CDR3 DNA is TGTGCCTGGACGCCCCCGGCGACTAGCGGGAGGGCCCTCACCGGGGAGCTGTTTTTT.

This chain joins TRBV5-4 and TRBJ2-7, with TRBD1 identical over 11 bases. From germline, CDR1 is SGHNT and CDR2 YYREEE (reference sequence). CDR3 size: 14 residues. V lost 4 bases and J lost 4; bases outside the gene matches: 4. CDR3 sequence reads: CASSPGTGGYEQYF. DNA for the CDR3: TGTGCCAGCAGCCCGGGGACAGGGGGGTACGAGCAGTACTTC.

The genes are TRBV29-1 and TRBJ2-3; the D is unclear. Trimming removed 7 bases from V and 0 bases from J, with 5 bases in between. The length of the CDR3 is 11 residues. Germline values: CDR1 SQVTM, CDR2 ANQGSEA. CDR3 sequence reads: CSESSTDTQYF. CDR3 DNA: TGCAGCGAGAGTAGCACAGATACGCAGTATTTT.

This clone was seen only a few times. The V and J genes are TRBV18 and TRBJ2-7, with 12 bases matching TRBD2. V dropped 3 bases and J dropped 2; count of bases not matched to a gene: 14. Germline loops: CDR1 KGHSH, CDR2 LQKENI. The length of the CDR3 is 19 residues. CDR3 in DNA: TGTGCCAGCTCACCCTGTTCGACTAGCGGGGGTCAAACGGCCTACGAGCAGTACTTC. Protein sequence: CASSPCSTSGGQTAYEQYF.

There are a few counts of this clone. J is TRBJ2-5 and V is TRBV5-4; TRBD2 is a possible D gene (6 bases). The CDR3 has 16 amino acids. Germline CDR1 SGHNT, CDR2 YYREEE (reference sequence). Trimming removed 5 bases from V and 2 bases from J, with 19 bases in between. The CDR3, as DNA: TGTGCCAGCAGTCGATCGAGCGGGTACAGTCAAGAGACCCAGTACTTC. Residues: CASSRSSGYSQETQYF.

This sequence joins TRBV7-9 and TRBJ2-7; 10 bases are shared with TRBD1. This CDR3 is 14 amino acids long. Germline CDR1 reads SEHNR; CDR2 reads FQNEAQ (reference sequence). J was trimmed by 1 base and V by 8 bases; bases with no gene match: 5. As DNA, the CDR3 is TGTGCCAGCCTCCGGACAGGGGGGTCCTACGAGCAGTACTTC. Translation: CASLRTGGSYEQYF.

In DNA form, the CDR3 reads TGTGCCAGCAGCACTCAGGGTAAAGGAGCCACCATATATTTT. Amino acids: CASSTQGKGATIYF. The chain employs TRBV9 and TRBJ1-3, with D tentatively TRBD1 (5 bases). Trimming cost V 4 bases and J 9 bases, with 17 bases left between them. Germline V gives CDR1 SGDLS, CDR2 YYNGEE. CDR3 length: 14 amino acids.

The table lists this clone with a few counts. V usage is TRBV7-8 and J usage is TRBJ2-7, with unresolved D. This CDR3 has 15 amino acids. The germline V gene has CDR1 SGHVS and CDR2 FQNEAQ. V dropped 5 bases and J dropped 0 bases, with 14 bases sitting between them. CDR3: CASSDRRFSSYEQYF. The CDR3 nucleotides read TGTGCCAGCAGCGATCGGCGGTTTAGCTCCTACGAGCAGTACTTC.

This clone turned up a few times. The V and J genes are TRBV18 and TRBJ1-1, with a weak D call TRBD1 (6 bases). There are 16 residues in the CDR3. Germline V gene data show CDR1 as KGHSH and CDR2 as LQKENI. Trimming cost V 6 bases and J 0 bases, with 17 bases left between them. The CDR3 DNA is TGTGCCAGCTCGCCCGGGACAAACCTCATGAACACTGAAGCTTTCTTT. Its translation is CASSPGTNLMNTEAFF. The full variable domain, its missing parts supplied by reference TRBV18 and TRBJ1-1, is NAGVMQNPRHLVRRRGQEARLRCSPMKGHSHVYWYRQLPEEGLKFMVYLQKENIIDESGMPKERFSAEFPKEGPSILRIQQVVRGDSAAYFCASSPGTNLMNTEAFFGQGTRLTVV.

The chain links TRBV4-2 to TRBJ2-1; weak D call: TRBD2 (6 bases). Germline V gene data show CDR1 as LGHNA and CDR2 as YNFKEQ. Trimming removed 2 bases from V and 4 bases from J, with 12 bases in between. This CDR3 contains 15 residues. This CDR3 reads CASSQPGTPYNEQFF. The CDR3 DNA follows: TGTGCCAGCAGCCAACCCGGGACTCCTTACAATGAGCAGTTCTTC.

The V call is TRBV2, the J call TRBJ2-6; possible D gene TRBD1, 6 bases. From germline, CDR1 is SNHLY and CDR2 FYNNEI. The ends were cut back, 7 bases at V and 3 bases at J, with 16 bases in the middle. CDR3 length: 16 residues. CDR3 coding DNA: TGTGCCAGCACCCGAGACCAGGGGAGTGGGGCCAACGTCCTGACTTTC. It translates to CASTRDQGSGANVLTF. The full variable domain, its missing parts supplied by reference TRBV2 and TRBJ2-6, is EPEVTQTPSHQVTQMGQEVILRCVPISNHLYFYWYRQILGQKVEFLVSFYNNEISEKSEIFDDQFSVERPDGSNFTLKIRSTKLEDSAMYFCASTRDQGSGANVLTFGAGSRLTVL.

The rearrangement uses TRBV6-5 and TRBJ1-1; D gene uncertain. This CDR3 is built from 13 residues. The V gene lost 2 bases and the J gene lost 1 base, with 5 bases spanning the gap. From germline, CDR1 is MNHEY and CDR2 SVGAGI. The CDR3: CASSYGQNTEAFF. CDR3 DNA sequence: TGTGCCAGCAGTTACGGGCAGAACACTGAAGCTTTCTTT.

The count of this clone is one. The chain recombines TRBV6-6 with TRBJ2-4; D is unclear. From germline, CDR1 is MNHNY and CDR2 SVGAGI (reference sequence). V lost 4 bases to trimming and J lost 7 bases, with 14 bases between them. This CDR3 spans 14 amino acids. CDR3 nucleotides: TGTGCCAGCAGTTCACTACCCTTAAAGAACATTCAGTACTTC. This encodes CASSSLPLKNIQYF.

The chain carries TRBV5-1 and TRBJ2-7, with 10 bases matching TRBD1. Germline V gives CDR1 SGHRS, CDR2 YFSETQ. V dropped 0 bases and J dropped 4; count of bases not matched to a gene: 1. The CDR3 spans 14 residues. The CDR3 DNA is TGCGCCAGCAGCTTGGAGGACAGGGGGTACGAGCAGTACTTC. It specifies CASSLEDRGYEQYF.